Shown below are 30 T cell receptor beta chains from a single sample sequenced in a study of human T cells and chemical hapten exposure. As for time point: patch test 1, 2 weeks after DPC sensitization. Regarding treatment: therapeutic diphenylcyclopropenone sensitization with weekly scalp DPC. TCRdb analysed the RACE reads with MiXCR anew, one entry per CDR3 protein. Of roughly 180,000 distinct CDR3 sequences listed, 14% are singletons. The sequencing here drew on whole blood, taken in connection with sensitization to the hapten diphenylcyclopropenone (DPC). Receptors originate from a woman aged 25 to 39 with alopecia areata. Some clones in this sample may be carry-over from other donors' samples.

The rearrangement uses TRBV11-2 and TRBJ1-1; perhaps TRBD1 as D (6 bases). Between the trimmed V and J ends, which lost 1 base and 5 bases, there was a span of 17 bases. Germline assignment: CDR1 SGHAT and CDR2 FQNNGV. The CDR3 length is 16 residues. CDR3: CASSLAGGRGGTEAFF. The CDR3 DNA reads TGTGCCAGCAGCTTAGCGGGCGGCAGGGGAGGGACTGAAGCTTTCTTT.

This chain uses TRBV6-1 with TRBJ1-1; 10 bases align to TRBD1. Germline values: CDR1 MNHNS, CDR2 SASEGT. The ends lost 5 bases at V and 5 bases at J; junction bases unmatched: 8. The CDR3 spans 15 residues. CDR3 in DNA: TGTGCCAGCAGTTCCCGGACAGGGGGGATTACTGAAGCTTTCTTT. This translates into CASSSRTGGITEAFF.

The V call is TRBV7-2, the J call TRBJ1-5; 10 nucleotides match TRBD1. The ends lost 5 bases at V and 7 bases at J; junction bases unmatched: 5. This CDR3 has 14 amino acids. CDR1 is SGHTA and CDR2 is FQGNSA in the germline V gene. The CDR3 DNA reads as TGTGCCAGCAGCGCACCGGACAGGGGGCAGCCCCAGCATTTT. Its translation: CASSAPDRGQPQHF.

The genes are TRBV28 and TRBJ2-3; D is unresolved. Germline V gives CDR1 MDHEN, CDR2 SYDVKM. Trimming removed 1 base at V and 6 bases at J, with 5 bases between. The CDR3 has 12 amino acids. This CDR3 reads CASSLSWDTQYF. The CDR3 coding sequence is TGTGCCAGCAGTTTATCCTGGGATACGCAGTATTTT. The variable domain in full, with the rest retrieved from reference TRBV28 and TRBJ2-3, is DVKVTQSSRYLVKRTGEKVFLECVQDMDHENMFWYRQDPGLGLRLIYFSYDVKMKEKGDIPEGYSVSREKKERFSLILESASTNQTSMYLCASSLSWDTQYFGPGTRLTVL.

This clonotype appeared many times. The chain uses TRBV24-1 and TRBJ2-1, with 10 bases that match TRBD2. The V and J ends lost 1 base and 7 bases, in that order; junction bases with no gene match: 3. Germline V gene lookup returns CDR1 KGHDR and CDR2 SFDVKD. This CDR3 region has 15 residues. CDR3 sequence reads: CATSDFQREGNEQFF. CDR3 sequence (DNA): TGTGCCACCAGTGATTTTCAGCGGGAGGGGAATGAGCAGTTCTTC.

This clonotype came up a few times. This rearrangement joins TRBV27 to TRBJ2-1, with 10 bases aligning to TRBD1. Per germline, CDR1 MNHEY and CDR2 SMNVEV (reference sequence). Losses at the gene ends were 6 bases for V and 9 bases for J; bases not matched to a gene: 5. This CDR3 region has 13 residues. CDR3 bases: TGTGCCAGCAGAGGACAGGGGGTAGGTGAGCAGTTCTTC. Protein sequence: CASRGQGVGEQFF.

The chain uses TRBV7-9 and TRBJ2-5; D not certain. Trimming pared 2 bases from V and 0 bases from J, leaving 16 bases between. This CDR3 region has 17 residues. Germline-derived CDR1 and CDR2 are SEHNR and FQNEAQ (reference sequence). CDR3 DNA: TGTGCCAGCAGCTTATTTGGGGAAACTTTGGACCAAGAGACCCAGTACTTC. It translates to CASSLFGETLDQETQYF.

This clonotype appeared a few times. The CDR3 sequence is CASSLGDGDTQYF. CDR3 sequence (DNA): TGTGCCAGCAGCTTGGGGGACGGGGATACGCAGTATTTT. The chain recombines TRBV5-4 with TRBJ2-3; D might be TRBD1 or TRBD2, each matching 5 bases. Trimming shortened V by 0 bases and J by 6 bases, and 8 bases separated the two germline ends. Germline CDR1 is SGHNT and CDR2 is YYREEE (reference sequence). There are 13 residues in the CDR3.

This clonotype was recorded many times. The gene calls are TRBV20-1 and TRBJ2-7; TRBD2 is a possible D gene (5 bases). Germline CDR1 is DFQATT and CDR2 is SNEGSKA (reference sequence). Trimming shortened V by 3 bases and J by 5 bases, and 17 bases separated the two germline ends. The CDR3 covers 14 residues. The CDR3 coding sequence is TGCAGTGCTAGGGACTGGGCCCGACAACACGAGCAGTACTTC. Its translation is CSARDWARQHEQYF.

In the case of this clonotype: A single base separates this from a much larger clone, so it may be a read error. The chain employs TRBV2 and TRBJ1-2; 8 bases are shared with TRBD1. This CDR3 has 14 residues. The germline gives CDR1 SNHLY, CDR2 FYNNEI. The junction had 4 bases not matched to a gene; V was cut back by 6 bases and J by 1 base. CDR3 coding DNA: TGTGCCAGCAGCCGGACAGGGATTAACTATGGCTACACCTTC. It yields the protein CASSRTGINYGYTF.

In this sample, this clonotype turned up many times. V gene TRBV6-2 or TRBV6-3 combines with J gene TRBJ1-5; perhaps TRBD1 as D (5 bases). V was clipped by 6 bases and J by 0 bases, with 18 bases between them. This CDR3 has 17 residues. Germline loops: CDR1 MNHEY, CDR2 SVGEGT. CDR3 loop: CASSDPRELHSNQPQHF. The DNA of the CDR3 is TGTGCCAGCAGCGACCCCAGGGAGCTACATAGCAATCAGCCCCAGCATTTT.

This clonotype was observed a few times. The rearrangement joins TRBV27 to TRBJ1-6; D possibly corresponds to TRBD1 (5 bases). CDR1 is MNHEY, CDR2 SMNVEV, per germline (reference sequence). This CDR3 contains 15 residues. The V and J ends lost 4 bases and 9 bases respectively, with 16 bases between them. The CDR3 DNA reads TGTGCCAGCAGTTCGGACGGGGGAAAGAGTTCACCCCTCCACTTT. It encodes CASSSDGGKSSPLHF.

This clonotype was observed a handful of times. The genes are TRBV12-3 or TRBV12-4 and TRBJ1-6; D gene ambiguous. V was cut by 5 bases and J by 14 bases, with 19 bases left in between. This CDR3 comprises 14 residues. Written as DNA, the CDR3 is TGTGCCAGCAGTGGGGATGCAGCGTTGATATCCCTCCACTTT. The encoded protein is CASSGDAALISLHF.

The CDR3 here is CASSQGLAGNYEQYF. The CDR3 DNA sequence: TGCGCCAGCAGCCAAGGACTAGCGGGGAACTACGAGCAGTACTTC. The chain joins TRBV4-3 to TRBJ2-7; 11 nucleotides line up with TRBD2. CDR1 is LGHNA and CDR2 is YSLEER in the germline V gene. V lost 1 base to trimming and J lost 3 bases; unmatched junction nucleotides: 2. This CDR3 comprises 15 residues.

V and J are TRBV16 and TRBJ1-1; D not resolved. CDR1 and CDR2 from the germline V gene are KGHSY and FQNENV. CDR3 size: 15 residues. V was trimmed by 1 base and J by 1 base, leaving 10 bases between them. The CDR3 loop is CASSQFGGGNTEAFF. For the CDR3, the DNA is TGTGCCAGCAGCCAATTCGGTGGCGGGAACACTGAAGCTTTCTTT. The full variable domain, with the rest looked up from reference TRBV16 and TRBJ1-1, is GEEVAQTPKHLVRGEGQKAKLYCAPIKGHSYVFWYQQVLKNEFKFLISFQNENVFDETGMPKERFSAKCLPNSPCSLEIQATKLEDSAVYFCASSQFGGGNTEAFFGQGTRLTVV.

This clonotype was observed a handful of times. The CDR3, as DNA: TGTGCCAGTAGTCGGGGGGCTCCCTACGAGCAGTACTTC. Translated: CASSRGAPYEQYF. V usage is TRBV28 and J usage is TRBJ2-7; maybe TRBD2 (7 bases). The CDR3 contains 13 residues. The V end was cut by 9 bases, the J end by 2 bases, with 14 bases between. In germline, CDR1 is MDHEN, CDR2 SYDVKM.

The DNA for the CDR3 is TGTGCCAGCAGCTTGTCTAGCGGGGGGCTCCAAGAGACCCAGTACTTC. Its protein product is CASSLSSGGLQETQYF. The chain is built from TRBV7-2 and TRBJ2-5, with 11 bases fitting TRBD2. Germline-derived CDR1 and CDR2 are SGHTA and FQGNSA. Unmatched junction bases numbered 4, after V lost 3 bases and J lost 1 base. The CDR3 runs to 16 residues.

This clonotype was seen ten or more times. A read error may produce the germline difference seen at one junction end. This chain uses TRBV5-1 with TRBJ2-6; D ambiguous. The CDR3 length is 14 residues. The germline V gene encodes CDR1 SGHRS and CDR2 YFSETQ. The CDR3 is CASSPSSGANVLTF. CDR3 coding DNA: TGTGCCAGCAGCCCGAGCTCTGGGGCCAACGTCCTGACTTTC. The variable domain in full, completed from reference TRBV5-1 and TRBJ2-6, reads KAGVTQTPRYLIKTRGQQVTLSCSPISGHRSVSWYQQTPGQGLQFLFEYFSETQRNKGNFPGRFSGRQFSNSRSEMNVSTLELGDSALYLCASSPSSGANVLTFGAGSRLTVL.

This clonotype occurred a few times. The chain links TRBV4-1 to TRBJ2-7; D remains ambiguous. The V end lost 4 bases, the J end lost 1 base, and 11 bases lay between the germline ends. Germline V gives CDR1 MGHRA, CDR2 YSYEKL. This CDR3 region has 14 residues. CDR3 sequence reads: CASSPRLGSYEQYF. Here the CDR3 DNA reads TGCGCCAGCAGCCCTCGACTGGGATCCTACGAGCAGTACTTC.

V and J are TRBV7-2 and TRBJ2-1; no clear D. The V and J ends lost 5 bases and 10 bases respectively, with 18 bases between them. The CDR3 has 14 residues. Germline loops: CDR1 SGHTA, CDR2 FQGNSA. For the CDR3, the DNA is TGTGCCAGCAGCCCGGTCTTACCGGCGGCCGAGCAGTTCTTC. This codes for CASSPVLPAAEQFF. Looking up the rest from reference TRBV7-2 and TRBJ2-1 gives the full variable domain: GAGVSQSPSNKVTEKGKDVELRCDPISGHTALYWYRQSLGQGLEFLIYFQGNSAPDKSGLPSDRFSAERTGGSVSTLTIQRTQQEDSAVYLCASSPVLPAAEQFFGPGTRLTVL.

This chain connects TRBV9 to TRBJ2-7; D is tentatively TRBD1 or TRBD2 (6 bases each). V lost 2 bases and J lost 0, with 12 bases in between. The CDR3 extends over 15 amino acids. CDR1 SGDLS and CDR2 YYNGEE come from the germline V gene. CDR3 in DNA: TGTGCCAGCAGCGTTCAAGGGGGGCCCTCCTACGAGCAGTACTTC. Translating it yields CASSVQGGPSYEQYF.

This clonotype was recorded many times. V is TRBV29-1 and J is TRBJ2-7; TRBD1 matches at 9 bases. V lost 6 bases and J lost 4; bases outside the gene matches: 7. The CDR3 has 13 amino acids. Germline V gene data show CDR1 as SQVTM and CDR2 as ANQGSEA. DNA of the CDR3: TGCAGCGTCGCCGGGACAGGGCGATACGAGCAGTACTTC. Protein product: CSVAGTGRYEQYF.

This clonotype was counted a few times. This chain joins TRBV5-4 and TRBJ1-2, with 11 bases matching TRBD1. Germline V gene lookup returns CDR1 SGHNT and CDR2 YYREEE (reference sequence). The length of the CDR3 is 15 residues. V was clipped by 7 bases and J by 4 bases; unmatched bases: 9. CDR3 in DNA: TGTGCCAGCTCGACCCCCGGGACAGGGGGCTATGGCTACACCTTC. The encoded protein is CASSTPGTGGYGYTF.

This chain joins TRBV28 and TRBJ1-2, with D possibly TRBD1 on 5 matching bases. The V and J ends lost 4 bases and 8 bases respectively, with 8 bases between them. Germline CDR1 is MDHEN and CDR2 is SYDVKM. The CDR3 is made up of 11 amino acids. Here the CDR3 DNA reads TGTGCCAGCAGTTCCAGGGACGGCTACACCTTC. Translated: CASSSRDGYTF.

This clonotype has only a few counts. The CDR3 DNA is TGCAGTGCTACTTCGGGCGGGAACACCGGGGAGCTGTTTTTT. It translates to CSATSGGNTGELFF. V and J are TRBV20-1 and TRBJ2-2; no reliable D call. The CDR3 consists of 14 residues. Germline CDR1 and CDR2: DFQATT and SNEGSKA (reference sequence). The V and J ends lost 4 bases and 1 base respectively, with 10 bases between them.

This clonotype was seen a handful of times. The chain recombines TRBV29-1 with TRBJ2-7, with D possibly being TRBD1 (6 bases). V lost 5 bases to trimming and J lost 9 bases, with 23 bases between them. The CDR3 spans 14 residues. Germline CDR1 and CDR2: SQVTM and ANQGSEA. CDR3 sequence (DNA): TGCAGCGTTAACCTTGGACAGACGAATTCGGCGCAGTACTTC. It translates to CSVNLGQTNSAQYF.

J is TRBJ1-1 and V is TRBV7-2; D remains ambiguous. This CDR3 has 14 residues. V lost 3 bases and J 4 bases, leaving 12 bases between the germline ends. Per germline, CDR1 SGHTA and CDR2 FQGNSA. The CDR3 sequence: CASSFWTSSTEAFF. For the CDR3, the DNA is TGTGCCAGCAGCTTTTGGACCTCCTCCACTGAAGCTTTCTTT.

V and J are TRBV5-1 and TRBJ2-1; TRBD2 matches 8 bases. Germline V CDR1 and CDR2: SGHRS, YFSETQ. V was pared by 4 bases and J by 0 bases, with 9 bases of the junction left unmatched. This CDR3 region has 17 residues. The CDR3 DNA sequence: TGCGCCAGCAGCGGACGACTAGCGACCAGCTCCTACAATGAGCAGTTCTTC. Protein sequence: CASSGRLATSSYNEQFF.

In its sample, this clonotype was seen many times. This CDR3 is CASSFGQGNQPQHF. DNA for the CDR3: TGTGCCAGCAGCTTCGGACAGGGCAATCAGCCCCAGCATTTT. The V gene is TRBV7-9, the J gene TRBJ1-5, with 7 bases aligning to TRBD1. This CDR3 spans 14 amino acids. Germline assignment: CDR1 SEHNR and CDR2 FQNEAQ (reference sequence). The ends lost 3 bases at V and 2 bases at J; junction bases unmatched: 1.

This sequence joins TRBV12-3 or TRBV12-4 and TRBJ1-2; D remains ambiguous. V gave up 5 bases and J gave up 0 bases, with 10 bases separating them. The CDR3 totals 14 residues. CDR3: CASSPAVSNYGYTF. The CDR3 DNA reads TGTGCCAGCAGTCCAGCAGTCTCTAACTATGGCTACACCTTC.